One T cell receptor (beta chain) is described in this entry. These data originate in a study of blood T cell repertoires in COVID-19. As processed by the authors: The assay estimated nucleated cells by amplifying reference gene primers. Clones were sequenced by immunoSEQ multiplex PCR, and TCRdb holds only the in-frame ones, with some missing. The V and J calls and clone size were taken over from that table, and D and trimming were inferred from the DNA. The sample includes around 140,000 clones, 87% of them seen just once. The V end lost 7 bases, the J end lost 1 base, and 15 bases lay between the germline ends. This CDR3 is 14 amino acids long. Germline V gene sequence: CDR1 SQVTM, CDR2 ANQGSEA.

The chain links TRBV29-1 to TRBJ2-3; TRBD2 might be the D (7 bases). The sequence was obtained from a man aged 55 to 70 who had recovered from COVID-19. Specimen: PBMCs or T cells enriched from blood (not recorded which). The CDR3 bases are TGCAGCGCCGCTGGGGGGGCTGGCACAGATACGCAGTATTTT. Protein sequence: CSAAGGAGTDTQYF.